This T cell receptor beta chain emerged from a study of blood T cell repertoires in COVID-19. Looked up from germline, CDR1 is SGHDT and CDR2 is YYEEEE. V dropped 3 bases and J dropped 0; count of bases not matched to a gene: 5. The CDR3 runs 15 residues. The table came from immunoSEQ multiplex PCR; TCRdb's copy has only in-frame clones and leaves some out. The top ten hold over 9% of the sample, which has 100,000 to 150,000 clones, around 89% seen once. The V call is TRBV5-6, the J call TRBJ2-7; 8 positions match TRBD2. Sequencing was done on a sample of peripheral blood. The source is a man aged 50 to 59 with acute or convalescent COVID-19. DNA of the CDR3: TGTGCCAGCAGCTGGGGGAGCGGGAGCTCCTACGAGCAGTACTTC. Translated: CASSWGSGSSYEQYF. Looking up the rest from reference TRBV5-6 and TRBJ2-7 gives the full variable domain: DAGVTQSPTHLIKTRGQQVTLRCSPKSGHDTVSWYQQALGQGPQFIFQYYEEEERQRGNFPDRFSGHQFPNYSSELNVNALLLGDSALYLCASSWGSGSSYEQYFGPGTRLTVT.